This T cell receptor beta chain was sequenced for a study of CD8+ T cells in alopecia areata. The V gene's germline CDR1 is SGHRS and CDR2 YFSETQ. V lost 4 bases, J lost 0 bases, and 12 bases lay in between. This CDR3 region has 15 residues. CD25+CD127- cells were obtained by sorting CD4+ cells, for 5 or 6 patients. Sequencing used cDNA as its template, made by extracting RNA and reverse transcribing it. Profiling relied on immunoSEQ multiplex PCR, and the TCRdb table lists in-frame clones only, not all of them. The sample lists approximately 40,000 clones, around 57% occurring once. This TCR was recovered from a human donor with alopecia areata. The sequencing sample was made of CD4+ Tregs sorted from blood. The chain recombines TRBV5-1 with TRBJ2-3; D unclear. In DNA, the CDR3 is TGCGCCAGCAGCCCCCCGCCGGGTAGCACAGATACGCAGTATTTT. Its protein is CASSPPPGSTDTQYF. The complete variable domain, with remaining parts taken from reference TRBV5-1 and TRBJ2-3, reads KAGVTQTPRYLIKTRGQQVTLSCSPISGHRSVSWYQQTPGQGLQFLFEYFSETQRNKGNFPGRFSGRQFSNSRSEMNVSTLELGDSALYLCASSPPPGSTDTQYFGPGTRLTVL.